Each of the 17 T cell receptor beta chains below was sequenced from the same sample in a study of control samples from healthy donors and cancer patients. The assay was immunoSEQ multiplex PCR, and TCRdb's table has in-frame clones only and misses some. The sample contains under 200,000 clones, about 91% of which appear only once. The sequenced sample consisted of blood. These receptors originate from a woman aged 25 to 39 in good health.

The rearrangement uses TRBV30 and TRBJ1-4; D is possibly TRBD1 (5 bases). CDR3 length: 15 amino acids. V shed 4 bases and J shed 1 base, with 13 bases lying between them. Germline CDR1 reads GTSNPN; CDR2 reads SVGIG (reference sequence). The CDR3: CAWKIPRETNEKLFF. The CDR3 region has the DNA TGTGCCTGGAAAATTCCCAGGGAAACTAATGAAAAACTGTTTTTT.

The chain is built from TRBV15 and TRBJ1-5; TRBD1 matches 8 bases. Germline V lookup: CDR1 LNHNV, CDR2 YYDKDF (reference sequence). V dropped 2 bases and J dropped 2; count of bases not matched to a gene: 5. CDR3 length: 16 amino acids. The CDR3 DNA reads as TGTGCCACCAGCAGACAGGGGGCGTCGCGCAATCAGCCCCAGCATTTT. It is translated as CATSRQGASRNQPQHF. Full variable domain (missing parts from reference TRBV15 and TRBJ1-5): DAMVIQNPRYQVTQFGKPVTLSCSQTLNHNVMYWYQQKSSQAPKLLFHYYDKDFNNEADTPDNFQSRRPNTSFCFLDIRSPGLGDTAMYLCATSRQGASRNQPQHFGDGTRLSIL.

V gene TRBV4-1 combines with J gene TRBJ2-3; TRBD1 matches 7 bases. The CDR3 extends over 16 amino acids. The trim removed 5 bases at V and 0 bases at J, leaving 8 bases unmatched. The V gene's germline CDR1 is MGHRA and CDR2 YSYEKL. This CDR3 is CASSIPGTASTDTQYF. Here the CDR3 DNA reads TGCGCCAGCAGCATACCCGGGACAGCTAGCACAGATACGCAGTATTTT.

The chain recombines TRBV4-1 with TRBJ2-5; 9 bases match TRBD2. The V segment lost 4 bases and the J segment 0 bases; nucleotides outside the gene matches: 3. CDR1 is MGHRA and CDR2 is YSYEKL in the germline V gene. CDR3 length: 15 residues. This chain's CDR3 is CASSRLAVYQETQYF. CDR3 nucleotide sequence: TGCGCCAGCAGCCGACTAGCGGTTTACCAAGAGACCCAGTACTTC.

V gene TRBV19 combines with J gene TRBJ1-2; tentative D call: TRBD1 (5 bases). Germline CDR1 LNHDA, CDR2 SQIVND (reference sequence). CDR3 length: 14 amino acids. Between the trimmed V and J ends, which lost 5 bases and 3 bases, there was a span of 13 bases. CDR3 nucleotide sequence: TGTGCCAGTAGTCCCGGGGGGTGGGACTATGGCTACACCTTC. This encodes CASSPGGWDYGYTF.

The chain carries TRBV29-1 and TRBJ1-5; the D is unclear. Per the germline V gene, CDR1 is SQVTM and CDR2 is ANQGSEA. The germline V and J ends were trimmed by 4 bases and 0 bases, with 10 bases remaining between them. The CDR3 is 14 residues long. CDR3 loop: CSVAGSSSNQPQHF. The CDR3 coding sequence is TGCAGCGTTGCTGGGAGTTCTAGCAATCAGCCCCAGCATTTT.

V usage is TRBV10-3 and J usage is TRBJ2-5; tentatively, D is TRBD1 (6 bases). Trimming removed 3 bases from V and 4 bases from J, with 18 bases in between. The CDR3 sequence is 16 residues long. The germline V gene has CDR1 ENHRY and CDR2 SYGVKD. As DNA, the CDR3 is TGTGCCATCAGTGAAGGATTTAACAGGGCTGGAGAGACCCAGTACTTC. Its protein is CAISEGFNRAGETQYF.

The chain is built from TRBV18 and TRBJ1-1; no firm D call. The V gene lost 3 bases and the J gene lost 1 base, with 6 bases spanning the gap. CDR3 length: 13 amino acids. Germline loops: CDR1 KGHSH, CDR2 LQKENI. The CDR3 sequence: CASSPYPNTEAFF. In DNA form, the CDR3 reads TGTGCCAGCTCACCTTACCCGAACACTGAAGCTTTCTTT.

The V call is TRBV4-1, the J call TRBJ2-4; maybe TRBD2 (6 bases). CDR1 is MGHRA, CDR2 YSYEKL, per germline. Between the trimmed V and J ends, which lost 1 base and 0 bases, there was a span of 10 bases. CDR3 length: 16 residues. The CDR3 loop reads CASSQAVGGAKNIQYF. The CDR3 region has the DNA TGCGCCAGCAGCCAAGCGGTGGGGGGAGCCAAAAACATTCAGTACTTC.

The gene calls are TRBV11-2 and TRBJ2-7; D is perhaps TRBD2 (5 bases). Per the germline V gene, CDR1 is SGHAT and CDR2 is FQNNGV. The CDR3 has 15 amino acids. V lost 0 bases and J 2 bases, leaving 11 bases between the germline ends. CDR3 region: CASSLDLARTYEQYF. CDR3 DNA sequence: TGTGCCAGCAGCTTAGATCTAGCCCGGACCTACGAGCAGTACTTC.

The genes are TRBV2 and TRBJ2-3; 11 bases map to TRBD1. This CDR3 is built from 16 residues. Losses at the gene ends were 8 bases for V and 4 bases for J; bases not matched to a gene: 11. Germline V gene data show CDR1 as SNHLY and CDR2 as FYNNEI. CDR3 DNA: TGTGCCAGCCGTGTGTGGCGGACAGGGGGCGCAGATACGCAGTATTTT. This encodes CASRVWRTGGADTQYF. The complete variable domain, with remaining parts taken from reference TRBV2 and TRBJ2-3, reads EPEVTQTPSHQVTQMGQEVILRCVPISNHLYFYWYRQILGQKVEFLVSFYNNEISEKSEIFDDQFSVERPDGSNFTLKIRSTKLEDSAMYFCASRVWRTGGADTQYFGPGTRLTVL.

The chain carries TRBV5-1 and TRBJ1-1; D remains unclear. The V gene lost 1 base and the J gene lost 1 base, with 11 bases spanning the gap. Germline V gives CDR1 SGHRS, CDR2 YFSETQ. This CDR3 spans 15 amino acids. Written as DNA, the CDR3 is TGCGCCAGCAGCTTGATAGGGCATACGAACACTGAAGCTTTCTTT. This translates into CASSLIGHTNTEAFF.

The chain joins TRBV10-3 to TRBJ1-5; tentatively, D is TRBD1 (6 bases). This CDR3 comprises 13 residues. Trimming shortened V by 3 bases and J by 6 bases, and 9 bases separated the two germline ends. Germline CDR1 is ENHRY and CDR2 is SYGVKD. For the CDR3, the DNA is TGTGCCATCAGTGAACAGGGACCTCAGCCCCAGCATTTT. As protein: CAISEQGPQPQHF.

This chain joins TRBV12-3 or TRBV12-4 and TRBJ2-5; D not resolved. The CDR3 is 12 amino acids. V lost 4 bases and J 5 bases, leaving 8 bases between the germline ends. The CDR3 sequence is CASSSFGETQYF. In DNA, the CDR3 is TGTGCCAGCAGTTCGTTCGGGGAGACCCAGTACTTC.

In nucleotides, the CDR3 is TGTGCCAGCAGCGCATCTAGCGGCCCAGCCTACAATGAGCAGTTCTTC. Translation: CASSASSGPAYNEQFF. The chain uses TRBV7-2 and TRBJ2-1, with 7 bases matching TRBD2. This CDR3 has 16 residues. J was trimmed by 2 bases and V by 5 bases; bases with no gene match: 9. CDR1 SGHTA and CDR2 FQGNSA come from the germline V gene.

This clone was seen once. The same CDR3 also results from other DNA sequences found in this sample. This chain joins TRBV11-2 and TRBJ2-6; D is unclear. CDR1 is SGHAT, CDR2 FQNNGV, per germline. The CDR3 has 13 residues. Trimming cost V 3 bases and J 4 bases, with 4 bases left between them. In nucleotides, the CDR3 is TGTGCCAGCAGCTTGACGGGGGCCAACGTCCTGACTTTC. Translating gives CASSLTGANVLTF.

The genes are TRBV14 and TRBJ2-3; 8 bases align to TRBD1. With 4 bases clipped from V and 5 bases from J, the junction kept 5 bases outside the gene matches. The germline gives CDR1 SGHDN, CDR2 FVKESK. The CDR3 sequence is 14 residues long. The CDR3 here is CASSRAGGVDTQYF. The CDR3 nucleotides read TGTGCCAGCAGCCGCGCAGGGGGCGTAGATACGCAGTATTTT. Using reference TRBV14 and TRBJ2-3 for the parts outside the CDR3, the full variable domain is EAGVTQFPSHSVIEKGQTVTLRCDPISGHDNLYWYRRVMGKEIKFLLHFVKESKQDESGMPNNRFLAERTGGTYSTLKVQPAELEDSGVYFCASSRAGGVDTQYFGPGTRLTVL.